A single sample gave rise to the 12 T cell receptor beta chains below, sequenced in a study of blood T cell repertoires in COVID-19. Profiled with immunoSEQ multiplex PCR; TCRdb holds only in-frame clones, not every one. In the table there are about 110,000 clones, roughly nine tenths of which are singletons. Specimen: peripheral blood. The receptor source for this set is a middle-aged man with acute or convalescent COVID-19.

This chain joins TRBV27 and TRBJ1-2; TRBD1 agrees at 7 bases. The V and J ends lost 3 bases and 5 bases, in that order; junction bases with no gene match: 6. Germline CDR1 and CDR2: MNHEY and SMNVEV (reference sequence). This CDR3 is 14 amino acids long. The DNA of the CDR3 is TGTGCCAGCAGTTTCCAGGGACAGCGATATGGCTACACCTTC. The encoded protein is CASSFQGQRYGYTF.

The V gene is TRBV10-1, the J gene TRBJ2-1; no definite D call. Per the germline V gene, CDR1 is WNHNN and CDR2 is SYGVQD (reference sequence). CDR3 size: 15 residues. With 3 bases removed from V and 0 bases from J, the gap between germline ends came to 9 bases. The CDR3 sequence: CASSEIPSSYNEQFF. CDR3 sequence (DNA): TGCGCCAGCAGTGAAATTCCCAGCTCCTACAATGAGCAGTTCTTC.

The CDR3 coding sequence is TGTGCCAGCAGCCCGGCCTCTGCGGCTCAAGAGACCCAGTACTTC. Translation: CASSPASAAQETQYF. This chain joins TRBV7-9 and TRBJ2-5; D gene ambiguous. Looked up from germline, CDR1 is SEHNR and CDR2 is FQNEAQ (reference sequence). This CDR3 comprises 15 residues. V was shortened by 5 bases and J by 2 bases, with 15 bases between the two germline ends.

The rearrangement uses TRBV27 and TRBJ2-7; D may be TRBD2 (6 bases). This CDR3 contains 16 residues. Germline loops: CDR1 MNHEY, CDR2 SMNVEV (reference sequence). V dropped 7 bases and J dropped 2 bases, with 21 bases sitting between them. CDR3 sequence (DNA): TGTGCCAGCAATATGAATCCGGGACTGACTCCCTACGAGCAGTACTTC. It is translated as CASNMNPGLTPYEQYF.

The chain carries TRBV9 and TRBJ1-1; D gene uncertain. This CDR3 has 15 residues. The germline CDR1 and CDR2 sequences are SGDLS and YYNGEE. V lost 4 bases and J lost 1, with 14 bases in between. The CDR3 nucleotides read TGTGCCAGCAGCCCCCGCTTCTATGAGAACACTGAAGCTTTCTTT. Translation gives CASSPRFYENTEAFF.

The rearrangement uses TRBV11-3 and TRBJ1-5; TRBD1 might be the D (5 bases). The CDR3 is made up of 17 amino acids. CDR1 is SGHNT and CDR2 is YENEEA in the germline V gene. Deletions cut 0 bases from V and 4 bases from J, with 16 bases between. The CDR3 reads CASSLESGMGWNQPQHF. Here the CDR3 DNA reads TGTGCCAGCAGCTTAGAGTCAGGGATGGGGTGGAATCAGCCCCAGCATTTT.

The J gene is TRBJ1-4, the V gene TRBV27; maybe TRBD1 (6 bases). The CDR3 is 15 amino acids. The V gene lost 7 bases and the J gene lost 8 bases, with 20 bases spanning the gap. Per the germline V gene, CDR1 is MNHEY and CDR2 is SMNVEV (reference sequence). CDR3 nucleotide sequence: TGTGCCAGCACCCGAAGGGGGATGATGGGGGAAAAACTGTTTTTT. This gives the protein CASTRRGMMGEKLFF.

The rearrangement uses TRBV7-2 and TRBJ2-7; D unresolved. The CDR3 runs 12 residues. Trimming took off 5 bases at V and 3 bases at J, with 8 bases between the two ends. The V gene's germline CDR1 is SGHTA and CDR2 FQGNSA. The CDR3 spells CASSPLSYEQYF. The DNA for the CDR3 is TGTGCCAGCAGCCCCCTCAGCTACGAGCAGTACTTC. The full variable domain, completed using reference TRBV7-2 and TRBJ2-7, is GAGVSQSPSNKVTEKGKDVELRCDPISGHTALYWYRQSLGQGLEFLIYFQGNSAPDKSGLPSDRFSAERTGGSVSTLTIQRTQQEDSAVYLCASSPLSYEQYFGPGTRLTVT.

This chain connects TRBV14 to TRBJ2-1; 8 bases map to TRBD2. The germline V gene has CDR1 SGHDN and CDR2 FVKESK. CDR3 length: 17 amino acids. V was clipped by 1 base and J by 7 bases; unmatched bases: 12. CDR3 sequence: CASSQVAGPLLGNEQFF. DNA for the CDR3: TGTGCCAGCAGCCAAGTAGCGGGACCTCTTCTTGGAAATGAGCAGTTCTTC.

J is TRBJ2-7 and V is TRBV29-1; no clear D gene. The ends were cut back, 5 bases at V and 2 bases at J, with 7 bases in the middle. The germline V gene encodes CDR1 SQVTM and CDR2 ANQGSEA. There are 11 residues in the CDR3. CDR3 sequence: CSVLHAYEQYF. The CDR3 DNA reads as TGCAGCGTTTTACATGCCTACGAGCAGTACTTC.

This chain uses TRBV5-1 with TRBJ1-4, with TRBD1 identical over 7 bases. This CDR3 has 15 amino acids. V shed 2 bases and J 8 bases; nucleotides not matched to a gene: 9. Per germline, CDR1 SGHRS and CDR2 YFSETQ. CDR3 loop: CASSFDRAGREKLFF. CDR3 coding DNA: TGCGCCAGCAGCTTTGACAGGGCGGGAAGGGAAAAACTGTTTTTT. Full variable domain (rest looked up from reference TRBV5-1 and TRBJ1-4): KAGVTQTPRYLIKTRGQQVTLSCSPISGHRSVSWYQQTPGQGLQFLFEYFSETQRNKGNFPGRFSGRQFSNSRSEMNVSTLELGDSALYLCASSFDRAGREKLFFGSGTQLSVL.

The chain employs TRBV6-5 and TRBJ2-5, with D maybe TRBD2 (6 bases). Trimming took 6 bases from V and 4 from J, leaving 12 bases between them. This CDR3 is 13 amino acids long. Germline assignment: CDR1 MNHEY and CDR2 SVGAGI. For the CDR3, the DNA is TGTGCCAGCAGGCGGGACTTCCGAGAGACCCAGTACTTC. Translating gives CASRRDFRETQYF.